Each of the 14 T cell receptor beta chains below was sequenced from the same sample in a study of T cell repertoires in cytomegalovirus infection. Antigens for these TCRs are unknown. MiXCR, applied by TCRdb to the reads, yields one record per CDR3 protein. Counted here are approximately 1,000,000 distinct CDR3 sequences, approximately 31% occurring once; the ten biggest clones make up under 15%. Material: cultured CD8+ T cells from PBMCs, obtained from culture after CMV antigen stimulation. The receptor source for this set is a human donor in good health (CMV status not recorded). Some clones in this sample may be carry-over from other donors' samples.

Only a few counts were recorded for this clonotype. CDR3 loop: CASSSLMGNTGELFF. CDR3 bases: TGTGCCAGCAGCAGCCTGATGGGAAACACCGGGGAGCTGTTTTTT. This chain connects TRBV27 to TRBJ2-2; no firm D call. This CDR3 comprises 15 residues. The V end was cut by 6 bases, the J end by 2 bases, with 13 bases between. The germline V gene encodes CDR1 MNHEY and CDR2 SMNVEV (reference sequence).

This clonotype was counted many times. The gene calls are TRBV6-5 and TRBJ1-3, with no clear D. Trimming removed 0 bases at V and 2 bases at J, with 2 bases between. The CDR3 runs to 13 residues. Germline V gene sequence: CDR1 MNHEY, CDR2 SVGAGI. CDR3 protein: CASSYSTGNTIYF. CDR3 sequence (DNA): TGTGCCAGCAGTTACTCGACTGGAAACACCATATATTTT.

The V gene is TRBV6-2 or TRBV6-3, the J gene TRBJ1-1; TRBD1 matches 7 bases. Per germline, CDR1 MNHEY and CDR2 SVGEGT. This CDR3 contains 12 residues. The V segment lost 5 bases and the J segment 9 bases; nucleotides outside the gene matches: 6. In DNA form, the CDR3 reads TGTGCCAGCAGTCGAGGACAGGTTAAAGCTTTCTTT. This gives the protein CASSRGQVKAFF.

This clonotype was counted only a few times. This chain connects TRBV4-1 to TRBJ1-2, with TRBD1 matching 8 bases. CDR1 and CDR2 from the germline V gene are MGHRA and YSYEKL. V dropped 2 bases and J dropped 5; count of bases not matched to a gene: 4. The CDR3 sequence is 14 residues long. CDR3 nucleotide sequence: TGCGCCAGCAGCCAAATGACAGGGGAATATGGCTACACCTTC. It translates to CASSQMTGEYGYTF.

This chain links TRBV7-2 with TRBJ2-7; D ambiguous. The germline CDR1 and CDR2 sequences are SGHTA and FQGNSA. V lost 7 bases, J lost 7 bases, and 11 bases lay in between. The CDR3 is made up of 11 amino acids. Here the CDR3 DNA reads TGTGCCAGCACCGGTCCCGGAGAGCAGTACTTC. Translating it yields CASTGPGEQYF.

This clonotype was counted a few times. The chain couples TRBV7-9 to TRBJ1-4; D uncertain. Between the trimmed V and J ends, which lost 6 bases and 5 bases, there was a span of 13 bases. This CDR3 contains 14 residues. Germline V lookup: CDR1 SEHNR, CDR2 FQNEAQ (reference sequence). The CDR3 loop is CASSPDTRNEKLFF. The CDR3 coding sequence is TGTGCCAGCAGTCCCGACACGCGAAATGAAAAACTGTTTTTT.

This clonotype is a singleton in its sample. V gene TRBV7-6 combines with J gene TRBJ2-7; D tentatively fits TRBD1 or TRBD2 (7 bases each). The V gene's germline CDR1 is SGHVS and CDR2 FNYEAQ. The CDR3 sequence is 17 residues long. Trimming removed 6 bases at V and 5 bases at J, with 26 bases between. The CDR3 loop reads CASRPNSIRGGRNEQYF. The CDR3 nucleotides read TGTGCCAGCAGACCTAATTCCATCAGGGGGGGAAGGAACGAGCAGTACTTC.

This clonotype was found a few times. This chain connects TRBV19 to TRBJ2-1; TRBD2 agrees at 14 bases. The germline gives CDR1 LNHDA, CDR2 SQIVND (reference sequence). V shed 2 bases and J 0 bases; nucleotides not matched to a gene: 6. The CDR3 sequence is 19 residues long. CDR3 sequence: CASSIRTSGGLSSYNEQFF. In DNA form, the CDR3 reads TGTGCCAGTAGTATAAGGACTAGCGGGGGGCTCAGCTCCTACAATGAGCAGTTCTTC.

The table lists this clonotype with a few counts. The rearrangement uses TRBV7-2 and TRBJ2-5; the D gene is possibly TRBD1 (6 bases). Between the trimmed V and J ends, which lost 1 base and 2 bases, there was a span of 17 bases. Germline V CDR1 and CDR2: SGHTA, FQGNSA. This CDR3 is 17 amino acids long. The CDR3 DNA is TGTGCCAGCAGCTTAGTTCCCAGGACAGAGATTCAAGAGACCCAGTACTTC. This encodes CASSLVPRTEIQETQYF.

To note about this clonotype: A much more abundant neighbour one base away suggests this may be a read error. The V gene is TRBV7-3, the J gene TRBJ2-2; perhaps TRBD2 as D (6 bases). The CDR3 spans 15 residues. Germline assignment: CDR1 SGHTA and CDR2 FQGTGA. CDR3 loop: CVSSSQERDTGELFF. For the CDR3, the DNA is TGTGTCAGCAGTTCTCAGGAGCGGGACACCGGGGAGCTGTTTTTT.

CDR3 DNA: TGTGCCAGCACCCCGGGCCCCGAGGGCTCCTACAATGAGCAGTTCTTC. Translation gives CASTPGPEGSYNEQFF. This chain joins TRBV6-6 and TRBJ2-1, with a possible D match to TRBD2 (5 bases). Germline loops: CDR1 MNHNY, CDR2 SVGAGI (reference sequence). CDR3 length equals 16 residues. V was clipped by 7 bases and J by 0 bases, with 16 bases between them.

This clonotype was detected many times. The gene calls are TRBV7-2 and TRBJ2-2; 14 bases match TRBD2. The germline CDR1 and CDR2 sequences are SGHTA and FQGNSA. V gave up 8 bases and J gave up 5 bases; unmatched junction bases: 7. The CDR3 is made up of 16 amino acids. This CDR3 reads CASWTSGGPVTGELFF. Here the CDR3 DNA reads TGTGCCAGCTGGACTAGCGGGGGGCCGGTAACCGGGGAGCTGTTTTTT.

The rearrangement links TRBV28 to TRBJ2-3; D unclear. V shed 7 bases and J shed 2 bases, with 7 bases lying between them. The CDR3 contains 12 residues. Germline-derived CDR1 and CDR2 are MDHEN and SYDVKM. The CDR3 nucleotides are TGTGCCAGCACCGGTTTCACAGATACGCAGTATTTT. It yields the protein CASTGFTDTQYF.

In its sample, this clonotype was seen many times. V is TRBV7-2 and J is TRBJ1-2, with TRBD1 as a possible D gene (5 bases). The CDR3 length is 18 residues. Germline V gene sequence: CDR1 SGHTA, CDR2 FQGNSA. Trimming removed 1 base from V and 8 bases from J, with 26 bases in between. CDR3 sequence reads: CASSLESGRRDWMGGYTF. The CDR3 bases are TGTGCCAGCAGCTTAGAATCGGGTCGGAGGGACTGGATGGGGGGCTACACCTTC.